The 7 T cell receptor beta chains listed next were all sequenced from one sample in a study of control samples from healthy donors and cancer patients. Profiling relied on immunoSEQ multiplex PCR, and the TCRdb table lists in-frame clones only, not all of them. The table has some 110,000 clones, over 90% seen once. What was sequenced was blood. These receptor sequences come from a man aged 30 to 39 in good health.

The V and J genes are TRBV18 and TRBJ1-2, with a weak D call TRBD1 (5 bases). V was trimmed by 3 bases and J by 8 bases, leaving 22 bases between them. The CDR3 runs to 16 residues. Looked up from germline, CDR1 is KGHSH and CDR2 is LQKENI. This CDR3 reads CASSPQLGHPREGYTF. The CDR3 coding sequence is TGTGCCAGCTCACCCCAATTAGGACATCCGCGGGAAGGCTACACCTTC.

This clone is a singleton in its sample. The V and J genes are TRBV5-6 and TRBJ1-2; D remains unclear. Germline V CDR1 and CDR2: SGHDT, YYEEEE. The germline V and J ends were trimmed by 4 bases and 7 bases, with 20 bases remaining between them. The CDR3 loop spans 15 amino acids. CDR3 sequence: CASSRRDARSPGYTF. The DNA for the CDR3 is TGTGCCAGCAGCCGCCGAGACGCCCGAAGTCCTGGCTACACCTTC.

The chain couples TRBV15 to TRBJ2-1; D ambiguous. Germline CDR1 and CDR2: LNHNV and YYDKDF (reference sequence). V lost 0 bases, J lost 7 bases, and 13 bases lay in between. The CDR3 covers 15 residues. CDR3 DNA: TGTGCCACCAGCAGAGACACCGGAAGGGAAAATGAGCAGTTCTTC. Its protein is CATSRDTGRENEQFF.

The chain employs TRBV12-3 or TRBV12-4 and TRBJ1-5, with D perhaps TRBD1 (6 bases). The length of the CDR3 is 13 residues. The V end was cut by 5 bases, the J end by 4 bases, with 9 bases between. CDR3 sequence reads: CASSTGRNQPQHF. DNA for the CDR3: TGTGCCAGCAGTACAGGGAGGAATCAGCCCCAGCATTTT.

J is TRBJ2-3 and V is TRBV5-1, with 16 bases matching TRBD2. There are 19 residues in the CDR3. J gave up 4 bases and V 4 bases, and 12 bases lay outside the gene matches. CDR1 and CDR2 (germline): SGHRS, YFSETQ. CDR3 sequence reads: CASSLRGTSGGAVADTQYF. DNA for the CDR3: TGCGCCAGCAGCCTACGCGGGACTAGCGGGGGGGCCGTGGCAGATACGCAGTATTTT. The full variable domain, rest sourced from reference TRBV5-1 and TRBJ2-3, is KAGVTQTPRYLIKTRGQQVTLSCSPISGHRSVSWYQQTPGQGLQFLFEYFSETQRNKGNFPGRFSGRQFSNSRSEMNVSTLELGDSALYLCASSLRGTSGGAVADTQYFGPGTRLTVL.

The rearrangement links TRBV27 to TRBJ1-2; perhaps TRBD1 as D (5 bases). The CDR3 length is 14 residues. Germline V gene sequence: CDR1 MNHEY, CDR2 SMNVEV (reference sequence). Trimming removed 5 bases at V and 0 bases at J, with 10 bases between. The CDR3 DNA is TGTGCCAGCAGTCCTTTGGGGGCTAACTATGGCTACACCTTC. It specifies CASSPLGANYGYTF.

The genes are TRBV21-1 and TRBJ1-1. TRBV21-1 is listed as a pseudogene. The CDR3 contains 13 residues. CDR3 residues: CASKVRMNTEAFF. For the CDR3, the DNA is TGTGCCAGCAAGGTGAGGATGAACACTGAAGCTTTCTTT.